The present T cell receptor (beta chain) was sequenced within a study of blood T cell repertoires in COVID-19. As to this clone: The conserved closing phenylalanine or tryptophan is absent in this CDR3, likely reflecting a read error. No DNA is shown, since the ends of the CDR3 on it are uncertain; the CDR3 is the one TCRdb lists.

The CDR3 length is 10 residues, termini included. The V gene's germline CDR1 is SNHLY and CDR2 FYNNEI. Clones were read by immunoSEQ multiplex PCR, and TCRdb kept only the in-frame ones, dropping some. Here the sample spans 140,000 to 150,000 clones, 70% to 90% being singletons. The chain combines TRBV2 with TRBJ1-2; the table's D call, TRBD1, has no DNA check behind it. Sequenced input: PBMCs or T cells enriched from blood (not recorded which). The receptor comes from a man aged 50-59 years who had recovered from COVID-19. The CDR3 sequence: CASRLDRLEL.